Listed below are T cell receptor beta chains from one sample, sequenced in a study of CD8 T cells in ankylosing spondylitis. TCRdb fed the 5' RACE reads into MiXCR, producing one record per CDR3 protein. The sample lists 250,000 to 350,000 distinct CDR3 sequences, more than 20% occurring once. Source material: blood, either unsorted or a sorted T cell fraction (not recorded which). All receptors derive from a female donor with ankylosing spondylitis or in good health (not recorded which). Each CDR3 is given with its conserved first and last residue. The order of the fields is V gene, D gene, clone size, J gene, CDR3 protein, CDR3 DNA. D genes are given only for firm matches. The listing skips clone size in some rows; elsewhere it reads once, few, many or a size class.

>TRBV7-2|TRBD2|NA|TRBJ2-3
CASSLGHGGRAEADTQYF
TGTGCCAGCAGCTTAGGGCATGGCGGGAGGGCCGAGGCAGATACGCAGTATTTT
>TRBV6-5|NA|NA|TRBJ2-3
CASSRSTDTQYF
TGTGCCAGCAGTCGGAGCACAGATACGCAGTATTTT
>TRBV10-3|NA|few|TRBJ2-3
CAIGLGERGDTQYF
TGTGCCATCGGTTTGGGGGAGAGGGGAGATACGCAGTATTTT
>TRBV7-3|TRBD2|NA|TRBJ2-7
CASSEGTSGVYEQYF
TGTGCCAGCAGCGAGGGGACTAGCGGGGTTTACGAGCAGTACTTC
>TRBV7-2|NA|NA|TRBJ2-1
CASSLGEIGHREQFF
TGTGCCAGCAGCTTAGGGGAAATAGGCCACCGTGAGCAGTTCTTC
>TRBV20-1|NA|NA|TRBJ1-6
CSARAGVYSPLHF
TGCAGTGCTAGGGCAGGGGTTTATTCACCCCTCCACTTT
>TRBV20-1|NA|NA|TRBJ2-5
CSGGREGLGTQYF
TGCAGTGGGGGGCGGGAAGGTCTGGGGACCCAGTACTTC
>TRBV5-6|NA|once|TRBJ2-5
CASSSGPLGETQYF
TGTGCCAGCAGCTCCGGCCCCCTCGGAGAGACCCAGTACTTC
>TRBV20-1|NA|few|TRBJ2-7
CSATGTSLTEQYF
TGCAGTGCCACCGGGACTTCCCTTACGGAGCAGTACTTC
>TRBV4-3|NA|few|TRBJ2-1
CASSHPPHENEQFF
TGCGCCAGCAGCCACCCCCCCCACGAGAATGAGCAGTTCTTC
>TRBV25-1|NA|few|TRBJ2-5
CASSAGAGRRWYF
TGTGCCAGCAGTGCAGGGGCCGGCCGGAGGTGGTACTTC
>TRBV29-1|TRBD1|many|TRBJ2-1
CSAGQGGYNEQFF
TGCAGCGCAGGACAGGGGGGGTACAATGAGCAGTTCTTC
>TRBV29-1|NA|NA|TRBJ2-3
CSVSHLSTDTQYF
TGCAGCGTTTCACACCTTAGCACAGATACGCAGTATTTT
>TRBV4-3|TRBD2|NA|TRBJ2-1
CASSQEAGGTYNEQFF
TGCGCCAGCAGCCAAGAAGCGGGAGGTACCTACAATGAGCAGTTCTTC
>TRBV20-1|NA|many|TRBJ2-2
CSAPHSGVRGAGELFF
TGCAGTGCTCCCCATTCGGGAGTACGCGGCGCCGGGGAGCTGTTTTTT
>TRBV6-1|NA|NA|TRBJ1-2
CASRNRDGRGYTF
TGTGCCAGCAGAAACCGGGACGGCCGAGGCTACACCTTC
>TRBV5-1|TRBD2|NA|TRBJ2-7
CASSWTSGFEQYF
TGCGCCAGCAGCTGGACTAGCGGGTTCGAGCAGTACTTC
>TRBV29-1|NA|NA|TRBJ1-2
CSVMWTDLYGYTF
TGCAGCGTCATGTGGACCGACTTATATGGCTACACCTTC
>TRBV24-1|TRBD2|many|TRBJ2-1
CATKSGRTNEQFF
TGTGCCACCAAGAGCGGGAGGACAAATGAGCAGTTCTTC
>TRBV6-6|NA|few|TRBJ1-1
CASSYEEPTEAFF
TGTGCCAGCAGTTACGAGGAACCTACTGAAGCTTTCTTT
>TRBV12-3/TRBV12-4|NA|many|TRBJ2-1
CASSYEGWNEQFF
TGTGCCAGCAGTTACGAGGGTTGGAATGAGCAGTTCTTC
>TRBV20-1|NA|few|TRBJ2-7
CSASHGRQTYEQYF
TGCAGTGCTAGTCACGGACGTCAGACCTACGAGCAGTACTTC
>TRBV6-5|NA|NA|TRBJ2-3
CASSYRPGAYTQYF
TGTGCCAGCAGTTACCGCCCAGGAGCTTATACGCAGTATTTT
>TRBV7-2|NA|many|TRBJ1-2
CASSLAPRQGSSGYTF
TGTGCCAGCAGCTTGGCGCCGAGGCAGGGGAGTAGCGGCTACACCTTC
>TRBV12-5|NA|NA|TRBJ1-4
CASGLVLGFGEKLFF
TGTGCTAGTGGTTTGGTACTGGGTTTTGGAGAAAAACTGTTTTTT
>TRBV15|TRBD2|few|TRBJ2-5
CATSKGSGGPLVTQYF
TGTGCCACCAGCAAAGGGTCGGGAGGGCCTCTGGTGACCCAGTACTTC
>TRBV5-1|NA|NA|TRBJ2-5
CASRFLVYQETQYF
TGCGCCAGCAGATTTCTGGTCTACCAAGAGACCCAGTACTTC
>TRBV7-8|NA|NA|TRBJ1-6
CASSLGYSPLHF
TGTGCCAGCAGCTTAGGATATTCACCCCTCCACTTT
>TRBV20-1|TRBD2|many|TRBJ2-4
CSARPASGRPENIQYF
TGCAGTGCTAGACCCGCTAGCGGGAGACCGGAAAACATTCAGTACTTC
>TRBV12-3/TRBV12-4|NA|few|TRBJ2-7
CASSLKGDVDEQYF
TGTGCCAGCAGTTTAAAGGGGGACGTCGACGAGCAGTACTTC
>TRBV3-1|NA|few|TRBJ2-2
CASSQAMVGELFF
TGTGCCAGCAGCCAAGCGATGGTCGGGGAGCTGTTTTTT
>TRBV20-1|NA|many|TRBJ1-6
CSASRQPNSPLHF
TGCAGTGCTAGCCGGCAGCCGAATTCACCCCTCCACTTT
>TRBV12-3/TRBV12-4|NA|NA|TRBJ2-7
CASSIGTPEGEQYF
TGTGCCAGCAGTATTGGGACCCCTGAGGGCGAGCAGTACTTC
>TRBV6-2/TRBV6-3|TRBD2|few|TRBJ2-5
CASSYAGGARETQYF
TGTGCCAGCAGTTACGCGGGAGGAGCACGGGAGACCCAGTACTTC
>TRBV20-1|TRBD2|NA|TRBJ2-5
CSARPWAPSGLQETQYF
TGCAGTGCTAGGCCCTGGGCTCCTAGCGGACTCCAAGAGACCCAGTACTTC
>TRBV19|NA|NA|TRBJ1-1
CASSTRARNTEAFF
TGTGCCAGTAGTACTCGGGCCCGAAACACTGAAGCTTTCTTT
>TRBV10-3|NA|few|TRBJ1-2
CAISESSQGVYGYTF
TGTGCCATCAGTGAGTCGAGCCAGGGAGTCTATGGCTACACCTTC
>TRBV5-1|NA|NA|TRBJ2-6
CASSVSQVSGANVLTF
TGCGCCAGCAGCGTCTCACAGGTCTCTGGGGCCAACGTCCTGACTTTC
>TRBV6-2/TRBV6-3|NA|NA|TRBJ1-4
CASSYESEKLFF
TGTGCCAGCAGTTACGAGAGTGAAAAACTGTTTTTT
>TRBV24-1|NA|once|TRBJ1-4
CATSDGGVNEKQFF
TGTGCCACCAGTGACGGCGGGGTTAATGAAAAACAGTTTTTT
>TRBV19|NA|NA|TRBJ1-1
CASIPTEDTEAFF
TGTGCCAGTATTCCGACTGAGGACACTGAAGCTTTCTTT
>TRBV6-1|NA|few|TRBJ2-6
CASPPRTRAGANVLTF
TGTGCCAGTCCCCCACGGACCAGGGCCGGGGCCAACGTCCTGACTTTC
>TRBV28|NA|few|TRBJ1-5
CASSVRGQGNQPQHF
TGTGCCAGCAGTGTCCGGGGCCAGGGCAATCAGCCCCAGCATTTT
>TRBV12-3/TRBV12-4|TRBD1|many|TRBJ1-1
CASIPGQGMIYAEAFF
TGTGCCAGCATACCGGGACAGGGGATGATCTACGCTGAAGCTTTCTTT
>TRBV29-1|NA|many|TRBJ2-1
CSAAEGGGDEQFF
TGCAGCGCAGCGGAGGGCGGAGGGGATGAGCAGTTCTTC
>TRBV15|NA|few|TRBJ1-1
CATSRVSRGTEAFF
TGTGCCACCAGCAGAGTCTCCAGGGGCACTGAAGCTTTCTTT